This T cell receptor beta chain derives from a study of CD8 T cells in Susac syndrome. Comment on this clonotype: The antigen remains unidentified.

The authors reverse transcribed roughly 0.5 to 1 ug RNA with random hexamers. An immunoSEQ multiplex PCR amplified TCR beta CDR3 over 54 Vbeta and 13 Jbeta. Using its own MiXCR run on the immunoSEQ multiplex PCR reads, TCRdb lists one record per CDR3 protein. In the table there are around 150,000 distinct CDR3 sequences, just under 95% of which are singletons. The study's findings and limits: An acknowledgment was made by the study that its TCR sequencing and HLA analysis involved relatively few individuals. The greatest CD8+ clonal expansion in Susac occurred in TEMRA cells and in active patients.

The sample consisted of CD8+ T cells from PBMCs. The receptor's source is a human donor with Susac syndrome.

The CDR3 sequence: CSLAPSQGAGEQYF. CDR3 DNA: TGCAGTTTGGCCCCGTCACAGGGGGCGGGCGAGCAGTACTTC. The chain joins TRBV29-1 to TRBJ2-7, with 9 bases fitting TRBD1. CDR1 and CDR2 from the germline V gene are SQVTM and ANQGSEA. This CDR3 has 14 residues.